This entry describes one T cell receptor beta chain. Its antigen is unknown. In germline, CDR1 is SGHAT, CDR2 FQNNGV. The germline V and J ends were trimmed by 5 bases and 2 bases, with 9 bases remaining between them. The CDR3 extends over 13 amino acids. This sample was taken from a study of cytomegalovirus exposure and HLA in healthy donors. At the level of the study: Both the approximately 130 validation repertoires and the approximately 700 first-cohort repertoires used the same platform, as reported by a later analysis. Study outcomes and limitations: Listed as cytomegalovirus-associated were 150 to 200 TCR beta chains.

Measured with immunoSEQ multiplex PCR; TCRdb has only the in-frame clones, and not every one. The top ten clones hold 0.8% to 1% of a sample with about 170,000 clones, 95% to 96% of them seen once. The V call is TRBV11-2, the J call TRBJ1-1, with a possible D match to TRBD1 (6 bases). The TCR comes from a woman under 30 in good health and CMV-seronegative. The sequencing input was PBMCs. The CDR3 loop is CASSQGHNTEAFF. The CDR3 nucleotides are TGTGCCAGCAGCCAGGGACACAACACTGAAGCTTTCTTT.